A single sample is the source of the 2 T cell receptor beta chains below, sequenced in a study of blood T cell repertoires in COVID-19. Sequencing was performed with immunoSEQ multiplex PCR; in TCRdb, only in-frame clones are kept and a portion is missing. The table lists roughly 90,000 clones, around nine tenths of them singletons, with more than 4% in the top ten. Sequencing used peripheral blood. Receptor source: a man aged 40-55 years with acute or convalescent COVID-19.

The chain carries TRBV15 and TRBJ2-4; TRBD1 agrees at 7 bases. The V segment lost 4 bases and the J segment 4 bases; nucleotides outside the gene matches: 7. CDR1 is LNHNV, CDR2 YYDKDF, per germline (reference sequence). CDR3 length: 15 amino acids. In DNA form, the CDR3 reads TGTGCCACCAGCATTACGGGACAGCAGAAAAACATTCAGTACTTC. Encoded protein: CATSITGQQKNIQYF.

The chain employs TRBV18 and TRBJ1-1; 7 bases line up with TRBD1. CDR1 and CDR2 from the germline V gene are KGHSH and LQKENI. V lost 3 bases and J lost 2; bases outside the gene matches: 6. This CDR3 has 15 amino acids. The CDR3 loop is CASSPIQGSNTEAFF. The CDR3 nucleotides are TGTGCCAGCTCACCGATACAGGGGTCTAACACTGAAGCTTTCTTT.